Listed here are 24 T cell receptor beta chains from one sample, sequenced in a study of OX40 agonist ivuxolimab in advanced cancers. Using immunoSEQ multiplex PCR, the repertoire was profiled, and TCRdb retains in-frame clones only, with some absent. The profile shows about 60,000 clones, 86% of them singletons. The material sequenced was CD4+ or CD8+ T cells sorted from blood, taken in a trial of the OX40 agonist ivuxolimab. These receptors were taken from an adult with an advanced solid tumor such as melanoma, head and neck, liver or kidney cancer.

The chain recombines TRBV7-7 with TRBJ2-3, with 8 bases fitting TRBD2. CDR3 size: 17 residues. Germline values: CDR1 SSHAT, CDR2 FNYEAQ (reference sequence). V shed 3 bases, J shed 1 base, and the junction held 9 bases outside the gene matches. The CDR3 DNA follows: TGTGCCAGCAGCTTGCCCCCGGGTAGCGGGGGCACAGATACGCAGTATTTT. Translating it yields CASSLPPGSGGTDTQYF. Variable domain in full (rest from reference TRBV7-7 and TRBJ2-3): GAGVSQSPRYKVTKRGQDVTLRCDPISSHATLYWYQQALGQGPEFLTYFNYEAQPDKSGLPSDRFSAERPEGSISTLTIQRTEQRDSAMYRCASSLPPGSGGTDTQYFGPGTRLTVL.

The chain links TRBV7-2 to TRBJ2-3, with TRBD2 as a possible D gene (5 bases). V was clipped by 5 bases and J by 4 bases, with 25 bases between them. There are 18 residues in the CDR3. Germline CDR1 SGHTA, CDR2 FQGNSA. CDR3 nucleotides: TGTGCCAGCAGCCCAAGGGCGGGCCTCGGAAACAAAGCAGATACGCAGTATTTT. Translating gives CASSPRAGLGNKADTQYF.

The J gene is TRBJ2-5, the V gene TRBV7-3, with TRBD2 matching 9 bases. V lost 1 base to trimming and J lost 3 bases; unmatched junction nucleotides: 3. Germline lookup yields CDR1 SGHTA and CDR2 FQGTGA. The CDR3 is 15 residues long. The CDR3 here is CASSLIAGGKETQYF. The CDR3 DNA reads TGTGCCAGCAGCTTAATTGCGGGGGGGAAAGAGACCCAGTACTTC.

CDR3 bases: TGTGCCAGCAGCTCGAAGGGACTAGCGGGGGGAAATGAGCAGTTCTTC. The encoded protein is CASSSKGLAGGNEQFF. J is TRBJ2-1 and V is TRBV5-4; 15 bases are a match to TRBD2. Germline V gene data show CDR1 as SGHNT and CDR2 as YYREEE (reference sequence). This CDR3 has 16 residues. V was clipped by 3 bases and J by 7 bases; unmatched bases: 5.

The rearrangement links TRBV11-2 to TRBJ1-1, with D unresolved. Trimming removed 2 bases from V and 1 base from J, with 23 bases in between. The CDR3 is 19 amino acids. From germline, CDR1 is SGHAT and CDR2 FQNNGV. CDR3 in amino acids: CASSLKALAGSLKNTEAFF. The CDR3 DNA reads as TGTGCCAGCAGCTTAAAAGCCCTAGCGGGGTCCCTTAAGAACACTGAAGCTTTCTTT.

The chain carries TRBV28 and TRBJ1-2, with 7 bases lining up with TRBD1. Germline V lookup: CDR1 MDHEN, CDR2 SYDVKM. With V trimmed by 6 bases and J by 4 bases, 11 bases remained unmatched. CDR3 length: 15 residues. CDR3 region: CASSPDQGGLYGYTF. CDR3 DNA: TGTGCCAGCAGCCCCGACCAGGGGGGGCTCTATGGCTACACCTTC.

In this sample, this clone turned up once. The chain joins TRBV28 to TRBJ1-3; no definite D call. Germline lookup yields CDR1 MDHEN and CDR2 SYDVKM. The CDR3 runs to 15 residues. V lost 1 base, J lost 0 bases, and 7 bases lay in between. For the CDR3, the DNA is TGTGCCAGCAGTTTATTCGGAACCTCTGGAAACACCATATATTTT. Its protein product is CASSLFGTSGNTIYF.

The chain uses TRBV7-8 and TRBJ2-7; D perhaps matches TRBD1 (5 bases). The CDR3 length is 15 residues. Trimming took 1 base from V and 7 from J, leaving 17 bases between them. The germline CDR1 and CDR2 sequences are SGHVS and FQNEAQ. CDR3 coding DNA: TGTGCCAGCAGCTTAGAGCAAGGCGTGGCAGGGGAGCAGTACTTC. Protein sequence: CASSLEQGVAGEQYF.

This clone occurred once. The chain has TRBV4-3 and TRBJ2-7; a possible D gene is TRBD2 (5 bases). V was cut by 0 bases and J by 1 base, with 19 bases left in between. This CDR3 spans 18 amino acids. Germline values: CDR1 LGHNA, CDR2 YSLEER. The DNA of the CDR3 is TGCGCCAGCAGCCAAGATACGCCGGGAAGCGGATTTTCCTACGAGCAGTACTTC. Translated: CASSQDTPGSGFSYEQYF.

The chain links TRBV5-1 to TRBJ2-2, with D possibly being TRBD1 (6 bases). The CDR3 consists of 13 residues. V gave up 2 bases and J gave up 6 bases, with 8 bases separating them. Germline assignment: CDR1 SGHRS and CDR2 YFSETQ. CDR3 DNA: TGCGCCAGCAGCTTTGGACAGCCCGGGGAGCTGTTTTTT. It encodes CASSFGQPGELFF.

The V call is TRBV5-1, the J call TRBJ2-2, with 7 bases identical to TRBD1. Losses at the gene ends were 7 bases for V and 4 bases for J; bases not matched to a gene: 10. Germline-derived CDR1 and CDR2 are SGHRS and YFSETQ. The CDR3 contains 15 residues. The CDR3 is CASGKTGDPTGELFF. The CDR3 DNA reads TGCGCCAGCGGAAAAACAGGGGACCCCACCGGGGAGCTGTTTTTT.

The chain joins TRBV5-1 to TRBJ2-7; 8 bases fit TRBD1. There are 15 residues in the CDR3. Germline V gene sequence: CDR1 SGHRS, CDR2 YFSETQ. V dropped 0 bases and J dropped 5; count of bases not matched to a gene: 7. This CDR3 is CASSLGGQATHEQYF. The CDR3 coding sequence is TGCGCCAGCAGCTTGGGGGGACAGGCCACCCACGAGCAGTACTTC.

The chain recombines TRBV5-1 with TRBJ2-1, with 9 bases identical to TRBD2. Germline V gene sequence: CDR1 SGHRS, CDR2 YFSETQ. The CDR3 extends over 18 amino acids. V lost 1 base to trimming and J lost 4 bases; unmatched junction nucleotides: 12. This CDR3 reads CASSLTEAGGLSYNEQFF. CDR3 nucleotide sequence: TGCGCCAGCAGCTTGACTGAGGCGGGAGGGCTTTCTTACAATGAGCAGTTCTTC.

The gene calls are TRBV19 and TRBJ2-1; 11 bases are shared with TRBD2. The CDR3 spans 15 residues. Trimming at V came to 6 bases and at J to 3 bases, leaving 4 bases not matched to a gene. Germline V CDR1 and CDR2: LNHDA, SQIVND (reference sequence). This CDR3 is CASRLAGAGYNEQFF. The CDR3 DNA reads TGTGCCAGTAGACTAGCGGGAGCGGGCTACAATGAGCAGTTCTTC.

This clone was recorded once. The CDR3 region has the DNA TGTGCCAGTAGTAAGGGACTAGCGGCGGATGAGCAGTTCTTC. It is translated as CASSKGLAADEQFF. The chain joins TRBV19 to TRBJ2-1; 11 nucleotides agree with TRBD2. The CDR3 length is 14 residues. Trimming took 4 bases from V and 8 from J; bases not matched to a gene: 4. Germline loops: CDR1 LNHDA, CDR2 SQIVND (reference sequence).

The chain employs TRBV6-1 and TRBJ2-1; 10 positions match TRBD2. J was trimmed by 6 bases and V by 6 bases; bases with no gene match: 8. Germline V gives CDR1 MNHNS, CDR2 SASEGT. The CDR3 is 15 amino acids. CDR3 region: CASSDLAGVGNEQFF. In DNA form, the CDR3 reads TGTGCCAGCAGCGACCTAGCGGGAGTGGGCAATGAGCAGTTCTTC.

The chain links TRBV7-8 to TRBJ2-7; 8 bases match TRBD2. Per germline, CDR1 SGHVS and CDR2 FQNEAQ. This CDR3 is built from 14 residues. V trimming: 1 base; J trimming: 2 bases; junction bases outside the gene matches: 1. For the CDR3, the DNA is TGTGCCAGCAGCTTAGGGCGGGAGGCCTACGAGCAGTACTTC. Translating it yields CASSLGREAYEQYF.

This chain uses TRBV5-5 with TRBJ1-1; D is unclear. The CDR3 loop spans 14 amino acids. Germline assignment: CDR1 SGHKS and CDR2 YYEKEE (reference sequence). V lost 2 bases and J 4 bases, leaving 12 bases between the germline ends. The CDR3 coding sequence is TGTGCCAGCAGCTTAGGCACTTTGGGCACTGAAGCTTTCTTT. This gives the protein CASSLGTLGTEAFF.

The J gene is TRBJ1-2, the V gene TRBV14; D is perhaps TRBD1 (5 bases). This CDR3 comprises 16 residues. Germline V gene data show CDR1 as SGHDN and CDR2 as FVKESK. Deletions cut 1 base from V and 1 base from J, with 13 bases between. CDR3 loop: CASSQVTVSYNYGYTF. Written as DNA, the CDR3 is TGTGCCAGCAGCCAAGTGACAGTCTCTTATAACTATGGCTACACCTTC. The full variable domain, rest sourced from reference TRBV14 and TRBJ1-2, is EAGVTQFPSHSVIEKGQTVTLRCDPISGHDNLYWYRRVMGKEIKFLLHFVKESKQDESGMPNNRFLAERTGGTYSTLKVQPAELEDSGVYFCASSQVTVSYNYGYTFGSGTRLTVV.

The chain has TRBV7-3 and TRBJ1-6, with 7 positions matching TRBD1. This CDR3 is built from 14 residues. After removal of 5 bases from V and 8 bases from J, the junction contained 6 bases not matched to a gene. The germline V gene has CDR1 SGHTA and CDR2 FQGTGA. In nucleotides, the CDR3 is TGTGCCAGCAGCAAGGGACAGTGGGATTCACCCCTCCACTTT. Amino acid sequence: CASSKGQWDSPLHF.

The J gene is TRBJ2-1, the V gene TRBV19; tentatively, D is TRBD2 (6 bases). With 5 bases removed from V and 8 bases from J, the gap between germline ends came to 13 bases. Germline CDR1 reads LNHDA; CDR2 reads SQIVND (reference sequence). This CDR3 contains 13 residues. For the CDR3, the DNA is TGTGCCAGTAGTTCGGGACTGCCTGATGAGCAGTTCTTC. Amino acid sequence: CASSSGLPDEQFF.

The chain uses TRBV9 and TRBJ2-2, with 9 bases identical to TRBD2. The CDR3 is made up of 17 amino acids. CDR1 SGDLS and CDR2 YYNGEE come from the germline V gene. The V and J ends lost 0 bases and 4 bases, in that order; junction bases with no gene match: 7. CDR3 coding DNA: TGTGCCAGCAGCGTAGATGGAGCGGGAGGACGCACCGGGGAGCTGTTTTTT. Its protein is CASSVDGAGGRTGELFF.

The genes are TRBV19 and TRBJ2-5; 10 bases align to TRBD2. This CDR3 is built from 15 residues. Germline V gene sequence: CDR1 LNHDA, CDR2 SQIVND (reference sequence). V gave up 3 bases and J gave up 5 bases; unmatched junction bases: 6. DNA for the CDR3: TGTGCCAGTAGTATTCCTAGCGGGGGATTGGAGACCCAGTACTTC. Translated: CASSIPSGGLETQYF.

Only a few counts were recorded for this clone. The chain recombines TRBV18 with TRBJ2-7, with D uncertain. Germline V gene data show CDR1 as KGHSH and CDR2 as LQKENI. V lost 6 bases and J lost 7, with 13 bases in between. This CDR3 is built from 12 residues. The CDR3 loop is CASSPTRLEQYF. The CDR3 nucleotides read TGTGCCAGCTCCCCCACAAGATTGGAGCAGTACTTC.